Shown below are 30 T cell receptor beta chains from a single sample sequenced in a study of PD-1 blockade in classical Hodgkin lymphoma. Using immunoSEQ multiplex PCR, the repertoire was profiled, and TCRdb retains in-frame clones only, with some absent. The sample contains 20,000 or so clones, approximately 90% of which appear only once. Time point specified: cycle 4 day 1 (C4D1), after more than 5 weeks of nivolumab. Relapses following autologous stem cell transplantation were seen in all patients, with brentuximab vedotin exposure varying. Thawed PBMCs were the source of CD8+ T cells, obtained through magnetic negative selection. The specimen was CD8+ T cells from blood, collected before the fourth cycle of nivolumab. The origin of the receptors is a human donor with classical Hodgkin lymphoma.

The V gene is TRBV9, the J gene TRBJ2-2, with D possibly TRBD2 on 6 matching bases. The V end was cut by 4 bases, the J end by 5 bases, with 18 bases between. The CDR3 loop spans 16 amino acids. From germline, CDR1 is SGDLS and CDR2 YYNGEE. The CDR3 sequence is CASSRNGGVGTGELFF. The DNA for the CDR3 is TGTGCCAGCAGCCGGAACGGGGGAGTGGGAACCGGGGAGCTGTTTTTT.

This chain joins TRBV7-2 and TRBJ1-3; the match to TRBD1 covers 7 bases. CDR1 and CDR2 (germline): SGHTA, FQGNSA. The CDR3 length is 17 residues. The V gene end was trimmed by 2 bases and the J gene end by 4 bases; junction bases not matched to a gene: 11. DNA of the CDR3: TGTGCCAGCAGCTTATCCCGGGACAGACGGGACGGAAACACCATATATTTT. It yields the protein CASSLSRDRRDGNTIYF. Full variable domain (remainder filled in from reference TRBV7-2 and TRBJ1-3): GAGVSQSPSNKVTEKGKDVELRCDPISGHTALYWYRQSLGQGLEFLIYFQGNSAPDKSGLPSDRFSAERTGGSVSTLTIQRTQQEDSAVYLCASSLSRDRRDGNTIYFGEGSWLTVV.

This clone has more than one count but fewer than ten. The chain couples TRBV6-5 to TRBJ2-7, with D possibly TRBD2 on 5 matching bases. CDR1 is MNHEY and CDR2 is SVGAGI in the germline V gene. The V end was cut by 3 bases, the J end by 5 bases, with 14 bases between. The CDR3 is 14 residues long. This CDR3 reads CASSYTGVEDEQYF. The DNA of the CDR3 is TGTGCCAGCAGTTATACCGGGGTGGAGGACGAGCAGTACTTC.

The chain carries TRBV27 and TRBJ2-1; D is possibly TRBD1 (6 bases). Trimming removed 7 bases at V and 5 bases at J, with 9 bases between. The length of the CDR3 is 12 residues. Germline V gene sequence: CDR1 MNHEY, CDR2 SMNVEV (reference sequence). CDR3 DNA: TGTGCCAGCAACAGGGCGGACAATGAGCAGTTCTTC. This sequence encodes CASNRADNEQFF.

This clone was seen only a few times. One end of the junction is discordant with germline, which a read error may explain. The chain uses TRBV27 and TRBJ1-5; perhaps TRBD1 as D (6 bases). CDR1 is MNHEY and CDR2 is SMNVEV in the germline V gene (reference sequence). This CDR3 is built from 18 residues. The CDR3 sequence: CASTLRVDSSSDNQPQHF. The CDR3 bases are TGTGCCAGCACTTTAAGGGTGGACAGCTCCTCTGACAATCAGCCCCAGCATTTT.

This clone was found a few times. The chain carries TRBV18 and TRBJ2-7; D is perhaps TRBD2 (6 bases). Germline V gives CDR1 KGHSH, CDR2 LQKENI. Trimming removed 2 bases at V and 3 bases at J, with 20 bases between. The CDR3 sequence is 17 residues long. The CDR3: CASSPSSGGTESYEQYF. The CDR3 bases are TGTGCCAGCTCACCAAGTAGCGGAGGGACGGAAAGCTACGAGCAGTACTTC.

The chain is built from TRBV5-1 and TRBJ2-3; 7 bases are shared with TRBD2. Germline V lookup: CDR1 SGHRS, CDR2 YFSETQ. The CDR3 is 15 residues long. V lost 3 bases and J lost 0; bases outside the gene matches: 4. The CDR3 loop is CASSWGLPSTDTQYF. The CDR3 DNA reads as TGCGCCAGCAGCTGGGGACTACCTAGCACAGATACGCAGTATTTT.

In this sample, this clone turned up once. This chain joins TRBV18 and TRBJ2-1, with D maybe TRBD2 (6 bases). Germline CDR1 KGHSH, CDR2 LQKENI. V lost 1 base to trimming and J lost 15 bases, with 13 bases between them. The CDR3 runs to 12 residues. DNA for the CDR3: TGTGCCAGCTCACCACGCCGGGAGATCGGGTTCTTC. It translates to CASSPRREIGFF.

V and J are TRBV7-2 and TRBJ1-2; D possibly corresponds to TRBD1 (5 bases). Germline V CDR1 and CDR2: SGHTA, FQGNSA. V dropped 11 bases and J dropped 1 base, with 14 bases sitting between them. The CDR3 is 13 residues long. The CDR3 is CAYTGAVNYGYTF. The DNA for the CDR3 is TGTGCCTATACAGGCGCCGTTAACTATGGCTACACCTTC. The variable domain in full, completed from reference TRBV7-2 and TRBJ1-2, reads GAGVSQSPSNKVTEKGKDVELRCDPISGHTALYWYRQSLGQGLEFLIYFQGNSAPDKSGLPSDRFSAERTGGSVSTLTIQRTQQEDSAVYLCAYTGAVNYGYTFGSGTRLTVV.

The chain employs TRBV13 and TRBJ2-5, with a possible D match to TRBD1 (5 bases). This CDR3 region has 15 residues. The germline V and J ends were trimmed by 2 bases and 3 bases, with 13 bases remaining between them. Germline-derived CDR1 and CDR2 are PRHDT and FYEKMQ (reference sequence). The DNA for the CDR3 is TGTGCCAGCAGCTTACGTGGGGCATCGGAAGAGACCCAGTACTTC. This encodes CASSLRGASEETQYF.

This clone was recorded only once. CDR3 residues: CASSLGGGYGYTF. DNA for the CDR3: TGTGCCAGCAGCTTAGGGGGAGGGTATGGCTACACCTTC. The rearrangement joins TRBV11-2 to TRBJ1-2; D gene unclear. The CDR3 spans 13 residues. V lost 1 base to trimming and J lost 5 bases, with 8 bases between them. CDR1 and CDR2 (germline): SGHAT, FQNNGV.

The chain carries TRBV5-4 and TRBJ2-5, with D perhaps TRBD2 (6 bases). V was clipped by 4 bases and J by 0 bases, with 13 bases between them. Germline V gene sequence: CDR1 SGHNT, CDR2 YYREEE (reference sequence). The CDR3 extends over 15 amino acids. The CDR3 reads CASSPGLGYQETQYF. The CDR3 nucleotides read TGTGCCAGCAGCCCGGGACTGGGGTACCAAGAGACCCAGTACTTC.

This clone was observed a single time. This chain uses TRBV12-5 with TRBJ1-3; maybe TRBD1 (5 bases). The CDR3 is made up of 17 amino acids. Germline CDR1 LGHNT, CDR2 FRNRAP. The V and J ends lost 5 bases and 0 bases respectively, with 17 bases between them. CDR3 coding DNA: TGTGCTAGTGGTATGAGAAACAGGCTCTCCTCTGGAAACACCATATATTTT. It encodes CASGMRNRLSSGNTIYF. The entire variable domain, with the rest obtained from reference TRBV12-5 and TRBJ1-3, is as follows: DARVTQTPRHKVTEMGQEVTMRCQPILGHNTVFWYRQTMMQGLELLAYFRNRAPLDDSGMPKDRFSAEMPDATLATLKIQPSEPRDSAVYFCASGMRNRLSSGNTIYFGEGSWLTVV.

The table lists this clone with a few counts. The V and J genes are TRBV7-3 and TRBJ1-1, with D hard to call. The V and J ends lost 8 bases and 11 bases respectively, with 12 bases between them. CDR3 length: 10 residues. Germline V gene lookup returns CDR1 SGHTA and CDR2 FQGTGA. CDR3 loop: CASPGLRAFF. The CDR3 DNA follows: TGTGCCAGCCCCGGTTTGAGGGCTTTCTTT.

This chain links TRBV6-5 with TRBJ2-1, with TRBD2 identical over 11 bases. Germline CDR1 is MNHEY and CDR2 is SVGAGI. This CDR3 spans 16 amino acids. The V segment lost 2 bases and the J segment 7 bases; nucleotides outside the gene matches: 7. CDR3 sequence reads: CASSYSLAGGSNEQFF. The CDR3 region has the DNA TGTGCCAGCAGTTACAGCCTAGCGGGAGGTTCGAATGAGCAGTTCTTC.

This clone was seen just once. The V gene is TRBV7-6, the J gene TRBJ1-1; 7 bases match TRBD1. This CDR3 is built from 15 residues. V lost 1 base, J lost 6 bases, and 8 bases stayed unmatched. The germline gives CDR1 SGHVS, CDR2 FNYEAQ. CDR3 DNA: TGTGCCAGCAGCTTAGGTTACAGGGGTGTTTCTGAAGCTTTCTTT. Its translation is CASSLGYRGVSEAFF.

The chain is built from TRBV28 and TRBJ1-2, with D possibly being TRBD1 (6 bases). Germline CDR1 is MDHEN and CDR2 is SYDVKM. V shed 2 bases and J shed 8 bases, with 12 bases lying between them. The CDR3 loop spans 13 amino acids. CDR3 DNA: TGTGCCAGCAGTTTAGGGGGGGGCGTAGGCTACACCTTC. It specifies CASSLGGGVGYTF.

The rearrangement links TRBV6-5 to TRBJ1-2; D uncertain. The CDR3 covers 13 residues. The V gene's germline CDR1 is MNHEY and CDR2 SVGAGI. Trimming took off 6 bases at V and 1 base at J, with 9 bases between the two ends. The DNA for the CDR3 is TGTGCCAGCAGGTGGGGAGTTAACTATGGCTACACCTTC. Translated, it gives CASRWGVNYGYTF.

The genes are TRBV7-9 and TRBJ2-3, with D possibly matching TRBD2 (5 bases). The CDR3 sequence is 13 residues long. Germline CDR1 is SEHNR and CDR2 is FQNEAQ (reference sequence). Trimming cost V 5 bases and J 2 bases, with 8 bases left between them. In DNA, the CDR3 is TGTGCCAGCAGCGGGCGGGTCACAGATACGCAGTATTTT. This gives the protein CASSGRVTDTQYF.

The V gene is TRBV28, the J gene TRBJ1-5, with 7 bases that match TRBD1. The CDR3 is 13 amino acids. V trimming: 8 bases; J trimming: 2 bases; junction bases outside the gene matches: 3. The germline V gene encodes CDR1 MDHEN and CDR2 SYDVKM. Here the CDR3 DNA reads TGTGCCAGCTACAGGGGTCGCAATCAGCCCCAGCATTTT. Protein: CASYRGRNQPQHF.

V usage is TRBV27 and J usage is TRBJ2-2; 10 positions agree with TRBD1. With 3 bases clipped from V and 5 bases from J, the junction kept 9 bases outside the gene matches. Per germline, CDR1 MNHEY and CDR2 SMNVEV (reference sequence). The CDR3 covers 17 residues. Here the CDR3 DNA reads TGTGCCAGCAGTTTGCTTCGGACAGGGGGACAAACCGGGGAGCTGTTTTTT. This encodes CASSLLRTGGQTGELFF.

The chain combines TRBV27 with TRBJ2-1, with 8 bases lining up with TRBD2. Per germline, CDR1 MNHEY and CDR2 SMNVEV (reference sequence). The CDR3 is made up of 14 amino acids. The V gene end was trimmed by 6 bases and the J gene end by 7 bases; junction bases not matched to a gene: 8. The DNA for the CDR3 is TGTGCCAGCAGATACAGCGGGGGCCAAAATGAGCAGTTCTTC. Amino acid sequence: CASRYSGGQNEQFF.

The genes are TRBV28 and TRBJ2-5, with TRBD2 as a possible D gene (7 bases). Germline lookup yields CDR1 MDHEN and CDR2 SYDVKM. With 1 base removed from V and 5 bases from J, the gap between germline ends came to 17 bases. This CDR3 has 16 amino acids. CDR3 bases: TGTGCCAGCAGTTTATACCGGGGGGCGCGAGAGGAGACCCAGTACTTC. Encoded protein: CASSLYRGAREETQYF.

In DNA, the CDR3 is TGTGCCTGGGAGACAGGGCCGAACACTGAAGCTTTCTTT. It encodes CAWETGPNTEAFF. This chain connects TRBV30 to TRBJ1-1; 7 bases fit TRBD1. This CDR3 has 13 residues. V shed 5 bases, J shed 1 base, and the junction held 4 bases outside the gene matches. Germline V lookup: CDR1 GTSNPN, CDR2 SVGIG (reference sequence).

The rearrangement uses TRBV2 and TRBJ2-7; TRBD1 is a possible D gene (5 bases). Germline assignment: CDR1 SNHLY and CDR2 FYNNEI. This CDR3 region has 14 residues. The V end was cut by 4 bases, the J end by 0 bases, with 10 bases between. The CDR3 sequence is CASSGFRVSYEQYF. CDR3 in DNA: TGTGCCAGCAGTGGGTTCAGGGTCTCCTACGAGCAGTACTTC.

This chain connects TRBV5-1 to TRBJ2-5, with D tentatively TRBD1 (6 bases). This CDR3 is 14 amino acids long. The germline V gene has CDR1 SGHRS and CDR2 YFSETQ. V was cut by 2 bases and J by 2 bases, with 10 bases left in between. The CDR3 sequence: CASSFWTEQETQYF. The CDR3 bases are TGCGCCAGCAGCTTCTGGACAGAGCAAGAGACCCAGTACTTC. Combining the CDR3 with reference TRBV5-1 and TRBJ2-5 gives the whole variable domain KAGVTQTPRYLIKTRGQQVTLSCSPISGHRSVSWYQQTPGQGLQFLFEYFSETQRNKGNFPGRFSGRQFSNSRSEMNVSTLELGDSALYLCASSFWTEQETQYFGPGTRLLVL.

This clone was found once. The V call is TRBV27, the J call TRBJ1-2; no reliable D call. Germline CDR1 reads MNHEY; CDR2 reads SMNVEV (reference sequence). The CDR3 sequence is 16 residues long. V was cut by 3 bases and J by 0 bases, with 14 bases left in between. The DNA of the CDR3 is TGTGCCAGCAGTTTTTTGGCGGGAGCCTCTAACTATGGCTACACCTTC. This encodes CASSFLAGASNYGYTF.

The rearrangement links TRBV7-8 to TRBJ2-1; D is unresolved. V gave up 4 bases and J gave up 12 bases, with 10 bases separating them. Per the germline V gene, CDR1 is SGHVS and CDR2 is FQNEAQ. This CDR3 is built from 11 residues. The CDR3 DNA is TGTGCCAGCAGCTACACATATCGGCAGTTCTTC. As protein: CASSYTYRQFF.

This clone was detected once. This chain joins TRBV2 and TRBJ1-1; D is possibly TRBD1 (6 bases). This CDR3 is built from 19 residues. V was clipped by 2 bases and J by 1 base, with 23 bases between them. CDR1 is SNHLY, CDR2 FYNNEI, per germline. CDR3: CASSESRGGQREANTEAFF. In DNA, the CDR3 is TGTGCCAGCAGTGAAAGCAGAGGAGGACAGAGAGAAGCGAACACTGAAGCTTTCTTT.

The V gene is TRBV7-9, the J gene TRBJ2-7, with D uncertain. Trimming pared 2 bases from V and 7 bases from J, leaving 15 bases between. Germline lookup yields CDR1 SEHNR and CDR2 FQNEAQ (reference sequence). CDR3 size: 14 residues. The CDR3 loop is CASSLSTSLGEQYF. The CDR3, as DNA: TGTGCCAGCAGCTTATCAACTTCCCTCGGAGAGCAGTACTTC.